The 21 T cell receptor beta chains below all came from one sample that was sequenced in a study of regulatory T cells in long-lasting Graves disease. Time point here: newly diagnosed GD, antithyroid drugs for less than 3 months. The TCR library used RNA extracted from PBMCs. Arm-PCR of CDR3 regions and iRepertoire HTBI primers were used to build TCR beta libraries. TCRdb independently ran MiXCR on the multiplex PCR reads; one entry per CDR3 protein. The top ten hold 20% to 30% of the sample, which has 450,000 to 650,000 distinct CDR3 sequences, more than 15% seen once. The same data also contributed to another study, on T cells in Graves' hyperthyroidism and ophthalmopathy.

Specimen: peripheral blood mononuclear cells (PBMCs), collected at new diagnosis, from a patient treated with antithyroid drugs. These receptor sequences come from a woman in her forties or fifties with Graves disease.

CDR3 sequence reads: CASSLSQLNEQFF. CDR3 sequence (DNA): TGTGCCAGCAGCTTAAGTCAACTCAATGAGCAGTTCTTC. The chain couples TRBV7-3 to TRBJ2-1, with D unresolved. Germline loops: CDR1 SGHTA, CDR2 FQGTGA. V was cut by 1 base and J by 6 bases, with 7 bases left in between. The CDR3 extends over 13 amino acids.

There are many counts of this clonotype. The V and J genes are TRBV7-3 and TRBJ1-1; 7 bases map to TRBD1. This CDR3 has 13 amino acids. Trimming removed 5 bases from V and 5 bases from J; junction bases left unmatched: 5. Per germline, CDR1 SGHTA and CDR2 FQGTGA. Written as DNA, the CDR3 is TGTGCCAGCAGCGACCAGGGGGGGACTGAAGCTTTCTTT. Translated, it gives CASSDQGGTEAFF.

This clonotype was counted at least ten times. This chain links TRBV3-1 with TRBJ1-6, with D perhaps matching TRBD1 (6 bases). The CDR3 consists of 17 residues. Trimming removed 3 bases at V and 0 bases at J, with 12 bases between. Germline V lookup: CDR1 LGHDT, CDR2 YNNKEL (reference sequence). The CDR3 here is CASSHEGESSYNSPLHF. CDR3 in DNA: TGTGCCAGCAGCCACGAGGGGGAAAGCTCCTATAATTCACCCCTCCACTTT.

Only a few counts were recorded for this clonotype. The chain employs TRBV7-9 and TRBJ2-3; D possibly corresponds to TRBD2 (5 bases). In germline, CDR1 is SEHNR, CDR2 FQNEAQ (reference sequence). The germline V and J ends were trimmed by 4 bases and 4 bases, with 18 bases remaining between them. The CDR3 runs 16 residues. CDR3 nucleotides: TGTGCCAGCAGCTCAATCGGGATGAGGGATCCAGATACGCAGTATTTT. Translated, it gives CASSSIGMRDPDTQYF.

Of note for this clonotype: This may be a read error, as it is one base from a much larger clone. The chain is built from TRBV5-6 and TRBJ1-1; weak D call: TRBD1 (5 bases). The CDR3 contains 13 residues. The germline V gene encodes CDR1 SGHDT and CDR2 YYEEEE. The CDR3 loop reads CARSTAGGTEAFF. The CDR3 nucleotides are TGTGCCCGCAGCACCGCGGGGGGCACTGAAGCTTTCTTT.

This clonotype was counted many times. The chain employs TRBV3-1 and TRBJ1-2; D possibly corresponds to TRBD1 (5 bases). Per germline, CDR1 LGHDT and CDR2 YNNKEL (reference sequence). This CDR3 has 14 residues. The V end was cut by 0 bases, the J end by 8 bases, with 13 bases between. CDR3 region: CASSQDGTGGGYTF. CDR3 nucleotide sequence: TGTGCCAGCAGCCAAGATGGGACGGGTGGAGGCTACACCTTC.

Comments on this clonotype: The missing conserved phenylalanine or tryptophan at the end of this CDR3 makes a read error likely. The CDR3 is CASSFSTGFNTEAFC. The CDR3, as DNA: TGTGCCAGCAGTTTTTCGACAGGGTTCAACACTGAAGCTTTCTGT. The chain couples TRBV12-3 or TRBV12-4 to TRBJ1-1; 7 nucleotides line up with TRBD1. CDR3 length: 15 residues. Trimming at V came to 3 bases and at J to 2 bases, leaving 6 bases not matched to a gene.

The table lists this clonotype with many counts. The chain is built from TRBV7-8 and TRBJ1-4; 7 positions match TRBD1. This CDR3 comprises 17 residues. V lost 7 bases and J lost 3; bases outside the gene matches: 14. The V gene's germline CDR1 is SGHVS and CDR2 FQNEAQ. Written as DNA, the CDR3 is TGTGCCAGCACCCCACTGAGGGGGCAGCTCTCTAATGAAAAACTGTTTTTT. Protein product: CASTPLRGQLSNEKLFF.

This clonotype was seen at least ten times. The chain uses TRBV20-1 and TRBJ1-5, with D perhaps matching TRBD1 (6 bases). CDR1 and CDR2 (germline): DFQATT, SNEGSKA (reference sequence). This CDR3 is built from 14 residues. V lost 0 bases and J lost 4, with 10 bases in between. CDR3 sequence: CSARDKQGNQPQHF. The CDR3, as DNA: TGCAGTGCTAGAGATAAACAGGGTAATCAGCCCCAGCATTTT.

This clonotype was found a few times. The V gene is TRBV6-5, the J gene TRBJ1-5; D is unclear. The germline V gene has CDR1 MNHEY and CDR2 SVGAGI. The CDR3 runs 13 residues. Trimming removed 0 bases from V and 9 bases from J, with 9 bases in between. CDR3 bases: TGTGCCAGCAGTTACTCCAGCGAACGGCCCCAGCATTTT. Amino acid sequence: CASSYSSERPQHF.

This clonotype was detected many times. V is TRBV20-1 and J is TRBJ2-2, with 8 positions matching TRBD2. The V and J ends lost 6 bases and 1 base, in that order; junction bases with no gene match: 4. CDR3 length: 14 residues. Germline V CDR1 and CDR2: DFQATT, SNEGSKA (reference sequence). CDR3 coding DNA: TGCAGTGCCCCGGGACTAGGGAACACCGGGGAGCTGTTTTTT. Translation: CSAPGLGNTGELFF.

This clonotype was observed at least ten times. V is TRBV12-3 or TRBV12-4 and J is TRBJ1-1, with D hard to call. This CDR3 spans 12 amino acids. V shed 7 bases and J shed 0 bases, with 6 bases lying between them. The CDR3 DNA sequence: TGTGCCAGCACCCGGGTGAACACTGAAGCTTTCTTT. This encodes CASTRVNTEAFF.

The rearrangement links TRBV29-1 to TRBJ2-1; D could derive from TRBD1 or TRBD2 (5 bases each). The CDR3 covers 14 residues. V dropped 6 bases and J dropped 4 bases, with 16 bases sitting between them. CDR1 and CDR2 from the germline V gene are SQVTM and ANQGSEA. Here the CDR3 reads CSVRFGTTYNEQFF. In nucleotides, the CDR3 is TGCAGCGTCCGTTTCGGGACCACTTACAATGAGCAGTTCTTC.

In its sample, this clonotype was seen a few times. The chain employs TRBV11-2 and TRBJ1-2; 7 positions agree with TRBD1. Trimming removed 5 bases from V and 5 bases from J; junction bases left unmatched: 8. This CDR3 is built from 14 residues. Germline V gene data show CDR1 as SGHAT and CDR2 as FQNNGV. The CDR3 DNA follows: TGTGCCAGCAGCCGACAAACAGGGGCTTATGGCTACACCTTC. It yields the protein CASSRQTGAYGYTF.

This clonotype appeared many times. At one of its ends the junction is not consistent with the germline gene, which may arise from a read error. The rearrangement uses TRBV5-1 and TRBJ1-2; 11 nucleotides agree with TRBD1. Germline V gene lookup returns CDR1 SGHRS and CDR2 YFSETQ. This CDR3 contains 15 residues. The DNA for the CDR3 is TGTGCCAGCAGCAGGGGGACAGGGGGGGACTATGGCTACACCTTC. Translation: CASSRGTGGDYGYTF. The complete variable domain, with remaining parts taken from reference TRBV5-1 and TRBJ1-2, reads KAGVTQTPRYLIKTRGQQVTLSCSPISGHRSVSWYQQTPGQGLQFLFEYFSETQRNKGNFPGRFSGRQFSNSRSEMNVSTLELGDSALYLCASSRGTGGDYGYTFGSGTRLTVV.

The chain joins TRBV10-3 to TRBJ2-7, with TRBD2 identical over 9 bases. CDR1 is ENHRY, CDR2 SYGVKD, per germline. V dropped 2 bases and J dropped 3; count of bases not matched to a gene: 5. The length of the CDR3 is 15 residues. In DNA, the CDR3 is TGTGCCATCAGTGAGGGCGAGCGGGGGGTCTACGAGCAGTACTTC. Translation: CAISEGERGVYEQYF.

This clonotype was detected many times. J is TRBJ1-5 and V is TRBV28, with D unclear. This CDR3 is built from 12 residues. The V gene's germline CDR1 is MDHEN and CDR2 SYDVKM. V was trimmed by 2 bases and J by 7 bases, leaving 6 bases between them. The CDR3 reads CASSLMLQPQHF. CDR3 sequence (DNA): TGTGCCAGCAGTTTAATGTTGCAGCCCCAGCATTTT.

The genes are TRBV6-1 and TRBJ2-5; TRBD2 matches at 8 bases. J lost 7 bases, V lost 8 bases, and 12 bases had no gene match. Germline loops: CDR1 MNHNS, CDR2 SASEGT. This CDR3 spans 14 amino acids. The CDR3 sequence: CASSGGAPDGTQYF. CDR3 nucleotide sequence: TGTGCCAGCTCGGGGGGGGCGCCCGACGGGACCCAGTACTTC.

The gene calls are TRBV19 and TRBJ2-4, with D unresolved. The V gene's germline CDR1 is LNHDA and CDR2 SQIVND (reference sequence). V was trimmed by 5 bases and J by 0 bases, leaving 14 bases between them. This CDR3 spans 16 amino acids. CDR3 nucleotide sequence: TGTGCCAGTAGTGCCATGGGGTTCCTAGCCAAAAACATTCAGTACTTC. Amino acids: CASSAMGFLAKNIQYF.

This clonotype occurred many times. This rearrangement joins TRBV13 to TRBJ1-5, with 9 bases that match TRBD1. The CDR3 totals 16 residues. Germline V gene lookup returns CDR1 PRHDT and CDR2 FYEKMQ (reference sequence). Trimming took 5 bases from V and 3 from J; bases not matched to a gene: 8. CDR3 loop: CASSRWTGVANQPQHF. CDR3 bases: TGTGCCAGCAGCCGCTGGACAGGGGTTGCCAATCAGCCCCAGCATTTT.

The V call is TRBV20-1, the J call TRBJ1-1; D might be TRBD1 (6 bases). Per germline, CDR1 DFQATT and CDR2 SNEGSKA (reference sequence). V dropped 0 bases and J dropped 3 bases, with 11 bases sitting between them. The CDR3 sequence is 14 residues long. CDR3 coding DNA: TGCAGTGCTAGAGATTTTTCAGGGGACACTGAAGCTTTCTTT. Amino acid sequence: CSARDFSGDTEAFF.